Below are 8 T cell receptor beta chains sequenced from a single sample in a study of CXCR3-negative and CXCR3-positive naive CD8 T cells. Study results and limitations: Naive cells positive for CXCR3 carried more hydrophobic TRB CDR3s than CXCR3-negative ones.

The antigens these receptors bind are not known. Carrying UMI labels, the TRB cDNA libraries were prepared through 5' RACE. With the 5' RACE reads reprocessed, TCRdb shows one record per CDR3 protein and no DNA. The sample table sets out some 60,000 distinct CDR3 sequences. The material sequenced was naive CXCR3+ CD8+ T cells from blood. The subset was: CD45RO-CCR7+CD27+CD95- naive CD8+ T cells expressing CXCR3 (TNR3+). The receptors were sampled from a human donor in good health. Some clones in this sample may be carry-over from other donors' samples.

The chain links TRBV7-2 to TRBJ2-1. CDR1 and CDR2 (germline): SGHTA, FQGNSA. The CDR3 has 12 residues. CDR3 amino acids: CASSYNYNEQFF.

The V and J genes are TRBV7-9 and TRBJ2-5; TCRdb's D gene call, TRBD1, goes unchecked for lack of DNA. CDR3 length: 14 amino acids. Germline-derived CDR1 and CDR2 are SEHNR and FQNEAQ (reference sequence). This CDR3 reads CASSRTGEKETQYF.

The rearrangement links TRBV28 to TRBJ2-4. CDR1 and CDR2 (germline): MDHEN, SYDVKM. This CDR3 region has 13 residues. CDR3 amino acids: CASSKLGGNIQYF.

The chain employs TRBV29-1 and TRBJ2-7; TCRdb indicates TRBD2, and absent DNA this call remains unverified. The V gene's germline CDR1 is SQVTM and CDR2 ANQGSEA. This CDR3 is built from 14 residues. CDR3 sequence: CSVWTSHRDYEQYF.

The rearrangement uses TRBV6-5 and TRBJ1-1. Germline V gene sequence: CDR1 MNHEY, CDR2 SVGAGI. The CDR3 has 12 residues. The CDR3: CTSGRMNTEAFF.

V and J are TRBV20-1 and TRBJ1-1; checking the TCRdb D call of TRBD1 is not possible without DNA. The CDR3 has 13 residues. CDR1 and CDR2 (germline): DFQATT, SNEGSKA (reference sequence). This chain's CDR3 is CSARDTRDTEAFF.

The CDR3 loop is CASRIQGVGETQYF. This sequence joins TRBV28 and TRBJ2-5; absent DNA, TCRdb's TRBD1 call cannot be checked. This CDR3 spans 14 amino acids. Germline-derived CDR1 and CDR2 are MDHEN and SYDVKM.

V gene TRBV28 combines with J gene TRBJ2-7; the D gene TCRdb calls, TRBD2, cannot be checked with no DNA. The CDR3 runs to 16 residues. Per the germline V gene, CDR1 is MDHEN and CDR2 is SYDVKM. Here the CDR3 reads CASFASKEVPFDEQYF.